The rows below give T cell receptor beta chains drawn from one sample of a study of T-cell memory formation after mild COVID-19. Using its own MiXCR run on the 5' RACE reads, TCRdb lists one record per CDR3 protein. Counted here are roughly 250,000 distinct CDR3 sequences, about a sixth occurring once; the ten biggest clones make up 22%. The sample taken for sequencing was PBMCs or a T cell subset sorted from them (not recorded which). The receptors originated from a young man who had mild COVID-19 (a few samples of this study predate the infection). Cell type and time point are not known. Both conserved end residues are part of each CDR3. Each record gives: V gene, clone size, J gene, CDR3 protein. Part of the rows lack a size; the others show once, few, many or a class for expanded clones.

V gene: TRBV7-2
clone size: few
J gene: TRBJ2-5
CDR3 protein: CASTSPPFEETQYF

V gene: TRBV27
clone size: few
J gene: TRBJ2-3
CDR3 protein: CASSLLTGPGTDTQYF

V gene: TRBV6-5
clone size: -
J gene: TRBJ2-2
CDR3 protein: CASSYSGGTGELFF

V gene: TRBV10-3
clone size: few
J gene: TRBJ2-5
CDR3 protein: CAISDSTGGETQYF

V gene: TRBV29-1
clone size: -
J gene: TRBJ1-2
CDR3 protein: CSVRDRGDYGYTF

V gene: TRBV24-1
clone size: few
J gene: TRBJ1-5
CDR3 protein: CATRTGTGRQPQHF

V gene: TRBV12-3/TRBV12-4
clone size: many
J gene: TRBJ2-5
CDR3 protein: CASSFTGSEETQYF

V gene: TRBV20-1
clone size: few
J gene: TRBJ1-6
CDR3 protein: CSAPRATAAPLHF

V gene: TRBV28
clone size: -
J gene: TRBJ1-1
CDR3 protein: CASSSWAPTEAFF

V gene: TRBV6-2/TRBV6-3
clone size: few
J gene: TRBJ2-1
CDR3 protein: CASTQGAGRFF

V gene: TRBV4-1
clone size: -
J gene: TRBJ1-5
CDR3 protein: CASSHSGTVGYSNQPQHF

V gene: TRBV4-3
clone size: many
J gene: TRBJ2-4
CDR3 protein: CASSQSGSLIPKNIQYF

V gene: TRBV11-1
clone size: -
J gene: TRBJ1-2
CDR3 protein: CASSFRTGEGGGYTF